A selection of T cell receptor beta chains follows, all from one sample in a study of blood T cell repertoires in COVID-19. TCRdb keeps only in-frame clones here, not all; method: immunoSEQ multiplex PCR. The repertoire holds roughly 50,000 clones, with just over 85% as singletons. The material sequenced was peripheral blood. The receptors stem from a woman over 75 with COVID-19, enrolled during active disease. The CDR3 runs from the conserved cysteine through the conserved F or W. Each record gives: J gene, D gene, V gene, clone size, CDR3 protein, CDR3 DNA. A D gene is named only where the DNA matches it firmly. The listing skips clone size in some rows; elsewhere it reads once, few, many or a size class.

j_gene: TRBJ2-7
d_gene: .
v_gene: TRBV3-1/TRBV3-2
abundance: .
CDR3aa: CASSQDVTYEQYF
CDR3nt: TGTGCCAGCAGCCAAGACGTTACCTACGAGCAGTACTTC

j_gene: TRBJ2-7
d_gene: TRBD1
v_gene: TRBV5-1
abundance: .
CDR3aa: CASSLRTGGMNEQYF
CDR3nt: TGCGCCAGCAGCCTTAGGACAGGGGGCATGAACGAGCAGTACTTC

j_gene: TRBJ2-7
d_gene: .
v_gene: TRBV6-5
abundance: .
CDR3aa: CASRDTNSYEQYF
CDR3nt: TGTGCCAGCAGAGACACCAACTCCTACGAGCAGTACTTC

j_gene: TRBJ1-5
d_gene: TRBD1
v_gene: TRBV19
abundance: once
CDR3aa: CASSLGQGVLGPQHF
CDR3nt: TGTGCCAGTAGTCTTGGGCAGGGGGTTTTGGGGCCCCAGCATTTT

j_gene: TRBJ1-2
d_gene: .
v_gene: TRBV5-1
abundance: .
CDR3aa: CASSGQGGGGSYGYTF
CDR3nt: TGCGCCAGCAGCGGTCAGGGCGGGGGCGGTAGCTATGGCTACACCTTC

j_gene: TRBJ1-4
d_gene: TRBD1
v_gene: TRBV7-9
abundance: .
CDR3aa: CASRGDSIEKLFF
CDR3nt: TGTGCCAGCAGAGGGGACAGCATTGAAAAACTGTTTTTT

j_gene: TRBJ1-2
d_gene: .
v_gene: TRBV7-2
abundance: .
CDR3aa: CASSLGSRGGTSGYTF
CDR3nt: TGTGCCAGCAGCTTAGGGTCCAGGGGTGGGACTAGTGGCTACACCTTC

j_gene: TRBJ1-4
d_gene: .
v_gene: TRBV5-1
abundance: .
CDR3aa: CASSFQVGEKLFF
CDR3nt: TGCGCCAGCAGCTTTCAGGTCGGTGAAAAACTGTTTTTT

j_gene: TRBJ2-1
d_gene: TRBD2
v_gene: TRBV10-2
abundance: .
CDR3aa: CATTRSGGSGEQFF
CDR3nt: TGCGCCACCACCCGTAGCGGGGGTAGTGGTGAGCAGTTCTTC

j_gene: TRBJ1-1
d_gene: .
v_gene: TRBV5-8
abundance: .
CDR3aa: CASSLGTPVGYTEAFF
CDR3nt: TGTGCCAGCAGCTTGGGGACTCCCGTTGGGTACACTGAAGCTTTCTTT

j_gene: TRBJ1-3
d_gene: .
v_gene: TRBV6-5
abundance: .
CDR3aa: CASSSQPLAGNTIYF
CDR3nt: TGTGCCAGCAGCTCCCAACCGCTAGCTGGAAACACCATATATTTT

j_gene: TRBJ2-1
d_gene: .
v_gene: TRBV7-2
abundance: .
CDR3aa: CASGVQARDEQFF
CDR3nt: TGTGCCAGCGGTGTCCAAGCGCGCGATGAGCAGTTCTTC

j_gene: TRBJ1-4
d_gene: TRBD1
v_gene: TRBV6-1
abundance: .
CDR3aa: CASSDNTGGNEKLFF
CDR3nt: TGTGCCAGCAGTGACAACACAGGGGGGAATGAAAAACTGTTTTTT

j_gene: TRBJ2-5
d_gene: .
v_gene: TRBV19
abundance: .
CDR3aa: CASSIVPPGETQYF
CDR3nt: TGTGCCAGTAGTATAGTCCCCCCGGGGGAGACCCAGTACTTC

j_gene: TRBJ1-5
d_gene: .
v_gene: TRBV19
abundance: few
CDR3aa: CASSLQGEGQPQHF
CDR3nt: TGTGCCAGTAGTTTACAGGGTGAAGGGCAGCCCCAGCATTTT

j_gene: TRBJ2-1
d_gene: .
v_gene: TRBV7-2
abundance: .
CDR3aa: CASSTRSSYNEQFF
CDR3nt: TGTGCCAGCAGTACAAGGAGCTCCTACAATGAGCAGTTCTTC

j_gene: TRBJ1-6
d_gene: .
v_gene: TRBV6-5
abundance: .
CDR3aa: CASRRQDPVSPLHF
CDR3nt: TGTGCCAGCAGAAGACAGGACCCTGTATCACCCCTCCACTTT

j_gene: TRBJ1-3
d_gene: TRBD1
v_gene: TRBV19
abundance: once
CDR3aa: CATRGQAINTIYF
CDR3nt: TGTGCCACCCGAGGACAGGCTATAAACACCATATATTTT